The 7 T cell receptor beta chains below all came from one sample that was sequenced in a study of shared clonotypes between healthy human individuals. Clones were read by immunoSEQ multiplex PCR, and TCRdb kept only the in-frame ones, dropping some. The table includes roughly 2,500,000 clones, 80% to 95% detected once. The specimen was naive CD4+ T cells from PBMCs. Subset defined: CD45RA+ positively selected. These receptors were taken from a man between 18 and 35 years old in good health. Some clones in this sample may be carry-over from other donors' samples.

The chain recombines TRBV7-9 with TRBJ2-7; a weak D match, TRBD2 (6 bases). The CDR3 is 13 residues long. V was shortened by 4 bases and J by 7 bases, with 14 bases between the two germline ends. Germline CDR1 and CDR2: SEHNR and FQNEAQ (reference sequence). The CDR3 DNA reads as TGTGCCAGCAGCTACGGGACTGCGCGGGAGCAGTACTTC. The encoded protein is CASSYGTAREQYF.

The chain is built from TRBV30 and TRBJ2-3; a weak D match, TRBD2 (5 bases). The CDR3 loop spans 14 amino acids. Germline CDR1 is GTSNPN and CDR2 is SVGIG (reference sequence). V dropped 4 bases and J dropped 3 bases, with 14 bases sitting between them. The CDR3 region has the DNA TGTGCCTGGAATAGTGAGGGAGCGACAGATACGCAGTATTTT. This translates into CAWNSEGATDTQYF.

With regard to this clone: The same CDR3 also results from other DNA sequences found in this sample. The chain uses TRBV7-3 and TRBJ2-1; D gene uncertain. The V and J ends lost 2 bases and 3 bases respectively, with 5 bases between them. The CDR3 spans 13 residues. CDR1 and CDR2 from the germline V gene are SGHTA and FQGTGA. CDR3 sequence reads: CASSLSLYNEQFF. The CDR3 DNA reads as TGTGCCAGCAGCTTATCCCTCTACAATGAGCAGTTCTTC.

This rearrangement joins TRBV6-4 to TRBJ1-5, with 8 bases matching TRBD1. The CDR3 runs 14 residues. The J segment lost 6 bases and the V segment lost 6 bases, leaving 7 bases of the junction unmatched. Germline V lookup: CDR1 MRHNA, CDR2 SNTAGT. In DNA, the CDR3 is TGTGCCAGCAGCCCCGGACAGGGCGTTCAGCCCCAGCATTTT. It encodes CASSPGQGVQPQHF.

J is TRBJ2-7 and V is TRBV5-4, with 10 nucleotides matching TRBD2. Germline trimming cut 3 bases from V and 6 bases from J; bases unmatched to any gene: 9. The CDR3 consists of 15 residues. The germline gives CDR1 SGHNT, CDR2 YYREEE (reference sequence). CDR3: CASSSLAGETGEQYF. In DNA form, the CDR3 reads TGTGCCAGCAGCTCGCTAGCGGGAGAAACTGGCGAGCAGTACTTC.

The rearrangement joins TRBV5-4 to TRBJ2-2; possibly TRBD1 for D (6 bases). The V gene's germline CDR1 is SGHNT and CDR2 YYREEE (reference sequence). V was pared by 6 bases and J by 5 bases, with 11 bases between. This CDR3 is built from 13 residues. The CDR3 DNA is TGTGCCAGCAACCAAAGGGGGACCGGGGAGCTGTTTTTT. Translation gives CASNQRGTGELFF.

The chain combines TRBV4-3 with TRBJ2-1; 8 bases map to TRBD1. V lost 2 bases and J lost 2; bases outside the gene matches: 5. There are 16 residues in the CDR3. Germline lookup yields CDR1 LGHNA and CDR2 YSLEER. CDR3 amino acids: CASSQLKGQAYNEQFF. Written as DNA, the CDR3 is TGCGCCAGCAGCCAACTAAAGGGACAGGCCTACAATGAGCAGTTCTTC.